This entry lists 11 T cell receptor beta chains sequenced from one sample in a study of blood T cells in healthy people across ages (dated by TCRdb to about 2015). The method was 5' RACE. A second PCR of about 7 to 12 cycles was run with a J-beta primer mix and a sample-barcoded 5' primer. The public reads were reprocessed in TCRdb via fastp at Q25 and MiXCR, keeping in-frame beta chains. When rows share a CDR3 protein, they turn into one entry using the most common DNA and genes. Counted in this sample were around 1,800,000 distinct CDR3 sequences; 30% to 40% of them appeared once. The top ten hold 23% of the sample. Sequenced sample: blood. The receptors were gathered from a human donor in good health.

V is TRBV7-4 and J is TRBJ1-4; maybe TRBD1 (5 bases). V was cut by 8 bases and J by 4 bases, with 20 bases left in between. The germline V gene encodes CDR1 SGHVT and CDR2 SQSDAQ. This CDR3 has 16 amino acids. CDR3 region: CASARGRLRGNEKLFF. CDR3 DNA: TGTGCCAGCGCAAGAGGGCGACTTAGGGGTAATGAAAAACTGTTTTTT. Full variable domain (outside the CDR3, taken from reference TRBV7-4 and TRBJ1-4): GAGVSQSPRYKVAKRGRDVALRCDSISGHVTLYWYRQTLGQGSEVLTYSQSDAQRDKSGRPSGRFSAERPERSVSTLKIQRTEQGDSAVYLCASARGRLRGNEKLFFGSGTQLSVL.

The genes are TRBV5-1 and TRBJ1-2, with 8 bases matching TRBD1. Germline CDR1 is SGHRS and CDR2 is YFSETQ. The CDR3 totals 17 residues. J lost 5 bases, V lost 4 bases, and 16 bases had no gene match. DNA of the CDR3: TGCGCCAGCAGCCCGACCCCGCCAGGGACAGGAGGATATGGCTACACCTTC. It translates to CASSPTPPGTGGYGYTF. The whole variable domain, filled in from reference TRBV5-1 and TRBJ1-2, reads KAGVTQTPRYLIKTRGQQVTLSCSPISGHRSVSWYQQTPGQGLQFLFEYFSETQRNKGNFPGRFSGRQFSNSRSEMNVSTLELGDSALYLCASSPTPPGTGGYGYTFGSGTRLTVV.

This chain uses TRBV12-5 with TRBJ2-1; either TRBD1 or TRBD2 may fit D (5 bases each). Germline CDR1 LGHNT, CDR2 FRNRAP. This CDR3 is built from 13 residues. Trimming took off 2 bases at V and 8 bases at J, with 10 bases between the two ends. The CDR3 spells CASGLFGDHEQFF. The CDR3 coding sequence is TGTGCTAGTGGTTTGTTCGGGGACCATGAGCAGTTCTTC.

As to this clonotype: This clone may be a read error of a much larger clone one base away. This chain uses TRBV15 with TRBJ2-6; maybe TRBD1 (5 bases). The CDR3 extends over 15 amino acids. Germline CDR1 LNHNV, CDR2 YYDKDF (reference sequence). CDR3 sequence reads: CATSRRSSGANVPTF. For the CDR3, the DNA is TGTGCCACCAGCAGGAGAAGCTCTGGGGCCAACGTCCCGACTTTC. Based on the CDR3 plus reference TRBV15 and TRBJ2-6, the full variable domain is DAMVIQNPRYQVTQFGKPVTLSCSQTLNHNVMYWYQQKSSQAPKLLFHYYDKDFNNEADTPDNFQSRRPNTSFCFLDIRSPGLGDTAMYLCATSRRSSGANVPTFGAGSRLTVL.

The V gene is TRBV4-3, the J gene TRBJ2-4; 10 nucleotides line up with TRBD1. The end of the DNA fits TRBJ2-7 better, so the J call may be wrong. Germline CDR1 LGHNA, CDR2 YSLEER. This CDR3 is 14 amino acids long. The CDR3 here is CASSRGTGEFEQYF. The CDR3 nucleotides read TGCGCCAGCAGCCGAGGGACAGGGGAGTTCGAGCAGTACTTC.

This sequence joins TRBV12-3 or TRBV12-4 and TRBJ1-2; maybe TRBD1 (5 bases). The germline V and J ends were trimmed by 3 bases and 8 bases, with 13 bases remaining between them. This CDR3 comprises 13 residues. The CDR3 region is CASSFYTGGGYTF. The CDR3 bases are TGTGCCAGCAGTTTTTACACAGGAGGGGGCTACACCTTC.

V and J are TRBV19 and TRBJ2-1, with D tentatively TRBD2 (5 bases). Germline V gene sequence: CDR1 LNHDA, CDR2 SQIVND (reference sequence). V was pared by 0 bases and J by 5 bases, with 14 bases between. The CDR3 has 16 residues. CDR3 DNA: TGTGCCAGTAGTATAGATCAAGCCGGACTTGACAATGAGCAGTTCTTC. The encoded protein is CASSIDQAGLDNEQFF.

The V gene is TRBV20-1, the J gene TRBJ2-5; 11 bases match TRBD1. The J call could be wrong; TRBJ2-7 is a better fit for the DNA end. The CDR3 extends over 12 amino acids. CDR1 and CDR2 from the germline V gene are DFQATT and SNEGSKA (reference sequence). DNA for the CDR3: TGCAGTGCAGGACAGGGGGCGCACGAGCAGTACTTC. It specifies CSAGQGAHEQYF.

The chain has TRBV20-1 and TRBJ2-1; TRBD2 might be the D (6 bases). Germline lookup yields CDR1 DFQATT and CDR2 SNEGSKA (reference sequence). The V gene lost 1 base and the J gene lost 3 bases, with 10 bases spanning the gap. The length of the CDR3 is 14 residues. CDR3 sequence reads: CSARGAGIYNEQFF. In nucleotides, the CDR3 is TGCAGTGCTAGAGGGGCGGGGATCTACAATGAGCAGTTCTTC.

The chain couples TRBV29-1 to TRBJ1-2; 8 bases are a match to TRBD1. Germline lookup yields CDR1 SQVTM and CDR2 ANQGSEA. The CDR3 extends over 13 amino acids. J gave up 4 bases and V 4 bases, and 5 bases lay outside the gene matches. CDR3 in DNA: TGCAGCGTTGGGACAGGGTCAAGCTATGGCTACACCTTC. Translating it yields CSVGTGSSYGYTF.

This clonotype appeared a few times. The V call is TRBV11-2, the J call TRBJ1-2; D call uncertain. The CDR3 covers 16 residues. Germline V CDR1 and CDR2: SGHAT, FQNNGV. Deletions cut 5 bases from V and 6 bases from J, with 22 bases between. The CDR3 protein is CASSPRGNPNEDGYTF. As DNA, the CDR3 is TGTGCCAGCAGCCCCCGGGGTAATCCGAACGAGGATGGCTACACCTTC.